The present T cell receptor beta chain was sequenced within a study of blood T cells in healthy people across ages. The CDR3 is 16 residues long. The V end was cut by 2 bases, the J end by 0 bases, with 12 bases between. CDR1 is SGHTA and CDR2 is FQGTGA in the germline V gene. Sample-barcoded 5' priming and a J-beta primer mix drove a second PCR of roughly 7 to 11 cycles. TCRdb fed the 5' RACE reads into MiXCR, producing one record per CDR3 protein. The data hold hundreds of thousands of distinct CDR3 sequences, with around 48% observed a single time. Sequences were obtained from blood. The rearrangement links TRBV7-3 to TRBJ2-3; D unresolved. This receptor was obtained from a man in his thirties or forties in good health. The CDR3 coding sequence is TGTGCCAGCAGCTTAGGTACCCAGCCTAGCACAGATACGCAGTATTTT. Protein: CASSLGTQPSTDTQYF.